Listed here is a single T cell receptor beta chain. Its matching antigen is unknown. The PCR employed 60 Vbeta primers together with 13 Jbeta primers. The protocol was immunoSEQ multiplex PCR, while the TCRdb copy is restricted to in-frame clones and leaves out a portion. The sample includes roughly 190,000 clones, roughly three quarters of them seen just once. The germline V gene has CDR1 MGHRA and CDR2 YSYEKL. CDR3 size: 14 residues. The V end was cut by 1 base, the J end by 2 bases, with 9 bases between. This sample is drawn from a study of cytomegalovirus exposure and HLA in healthy donors. The study, taken as a whole, reports: Reportedly, fewer N-insertions than the approximately 690-donor mean appeared in an Asian-associated ancestry cluster in a later analysis. Later analysis demonstrated an association between a missense DCLRE1C variant and TCR beta V- and J-gene trimming.

The sequence came from a young woman in good health and CMV-seronegative. The sample comprised PBMCs. The gene calls are TRBV4-1 and TRBJ2-7; unclear D gene. CDR3 nucleotides: TGCGCCAGCAGCCAAGGCTCGACAACCTACGAGCAGTACTTC. Translated: CASSQGSTTYEQYF.